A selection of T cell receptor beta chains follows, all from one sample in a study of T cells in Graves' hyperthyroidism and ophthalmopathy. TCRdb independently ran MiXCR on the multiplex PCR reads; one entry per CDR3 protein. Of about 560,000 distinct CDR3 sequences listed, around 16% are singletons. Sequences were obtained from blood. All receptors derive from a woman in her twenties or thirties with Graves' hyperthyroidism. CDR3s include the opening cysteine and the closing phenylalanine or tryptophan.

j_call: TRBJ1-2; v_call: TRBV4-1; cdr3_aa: CASSQGTGGNYGYTF
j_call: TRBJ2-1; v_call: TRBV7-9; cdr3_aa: CAGRGGIARGSNEQFF
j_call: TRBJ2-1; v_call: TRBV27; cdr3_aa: CASSLRMGSGREQFF
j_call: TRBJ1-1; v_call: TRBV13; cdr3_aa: CASSLANRRHLEAFF
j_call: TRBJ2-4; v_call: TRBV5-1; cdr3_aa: CASSLQVVGDIQYF
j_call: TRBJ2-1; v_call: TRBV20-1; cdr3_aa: CSARKAGGPVNEQFF
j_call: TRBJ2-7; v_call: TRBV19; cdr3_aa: CASSAGTGGAYEQYF
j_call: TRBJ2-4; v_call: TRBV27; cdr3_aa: CASSSTAGGPRLAKNIQYF
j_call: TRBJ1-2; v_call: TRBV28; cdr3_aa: CASSLRTRASNYGYTF
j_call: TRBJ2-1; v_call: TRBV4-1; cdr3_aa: CASSQGVGLADEQFF
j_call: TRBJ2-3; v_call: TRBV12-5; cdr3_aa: CASGLGLAGGDTQYF
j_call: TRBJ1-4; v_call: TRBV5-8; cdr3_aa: CASSSGGGGFEKLFF
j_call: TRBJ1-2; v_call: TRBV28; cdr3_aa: CASSLSRRGAGNYGYTF
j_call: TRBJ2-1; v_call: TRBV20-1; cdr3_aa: CSASDYLYNEQFF
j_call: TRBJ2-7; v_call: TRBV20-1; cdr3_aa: CSASLLAGGLGSYEQYF
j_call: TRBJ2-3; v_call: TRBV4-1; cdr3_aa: CASRAESTDTQYF
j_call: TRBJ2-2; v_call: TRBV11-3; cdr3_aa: CASSPTGAAGELFF
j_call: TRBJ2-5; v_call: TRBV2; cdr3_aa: CASTGLGETQYF
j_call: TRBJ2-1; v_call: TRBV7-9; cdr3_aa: CATTGGQPYNEQFF
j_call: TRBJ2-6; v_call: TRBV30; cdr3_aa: CAWGGQGGLSGANVLTF
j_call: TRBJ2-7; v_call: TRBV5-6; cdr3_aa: CASSNTASYEQYF
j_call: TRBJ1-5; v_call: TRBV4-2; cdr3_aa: CASSQDPRGSNQPQHF
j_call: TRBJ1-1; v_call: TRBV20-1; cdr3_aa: CSAKTGDTEAFF
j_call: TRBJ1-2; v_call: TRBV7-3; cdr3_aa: CASSLTGGDSSMSYGYTF
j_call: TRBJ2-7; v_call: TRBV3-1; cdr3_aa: CASSQDQGTYEQYF
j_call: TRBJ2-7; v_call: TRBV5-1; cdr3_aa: CASSLGGETGMYEQYF
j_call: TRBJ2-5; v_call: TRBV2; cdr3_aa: CASSDRDRAQETQYF
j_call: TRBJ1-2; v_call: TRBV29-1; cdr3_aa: CSVEPGTANYGYTF
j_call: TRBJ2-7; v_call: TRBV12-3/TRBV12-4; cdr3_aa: CASSLAGGRFHEQYF
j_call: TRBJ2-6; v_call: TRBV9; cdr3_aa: CASSAKPGQDFSGANVLTF
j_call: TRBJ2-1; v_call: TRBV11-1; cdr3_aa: CASSLRLAGGNEQFF
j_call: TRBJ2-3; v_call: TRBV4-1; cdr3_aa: CASSQGNRDRADTQYF
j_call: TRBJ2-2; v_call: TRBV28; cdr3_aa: CASRGQGDSGELFF
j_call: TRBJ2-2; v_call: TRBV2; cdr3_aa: CASSEEDRRITGELFF
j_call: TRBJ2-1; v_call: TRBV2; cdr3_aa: CASMRVFSYNEQFF
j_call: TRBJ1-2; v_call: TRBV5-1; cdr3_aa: CASSVGQLYGYTF
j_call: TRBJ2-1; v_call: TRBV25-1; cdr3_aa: CASSGGAMVSYNEQFF
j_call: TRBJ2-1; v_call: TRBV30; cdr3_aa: CACGLAGGPAEQFF
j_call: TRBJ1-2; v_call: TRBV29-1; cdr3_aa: CSVEDNGDHPYGYTF
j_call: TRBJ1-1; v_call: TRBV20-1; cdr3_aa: CSAFAGDRMNTEAFF
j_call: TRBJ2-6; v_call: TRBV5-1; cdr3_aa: CASSPGTAVSGANVLTF
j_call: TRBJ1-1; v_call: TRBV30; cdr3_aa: CAWSDRGRMAEAFF
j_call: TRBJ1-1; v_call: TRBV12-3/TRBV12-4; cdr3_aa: CASSEVTGKNTEAFF
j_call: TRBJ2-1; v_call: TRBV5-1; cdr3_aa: CASSLAGSQYEQFF
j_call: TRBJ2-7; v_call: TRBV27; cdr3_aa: CASSYRGGSYKQYF
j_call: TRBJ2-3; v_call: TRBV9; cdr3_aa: CASSPPGLAVFDTQYF
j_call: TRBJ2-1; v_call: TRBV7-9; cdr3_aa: CASSASGQLDNEQFF
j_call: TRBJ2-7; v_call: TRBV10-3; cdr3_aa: CATGWGESYEQYF
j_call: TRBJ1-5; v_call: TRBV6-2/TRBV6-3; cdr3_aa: CASSPQGRNQPQHF
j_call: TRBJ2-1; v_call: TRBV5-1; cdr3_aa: CASSYGVGDNEQFF
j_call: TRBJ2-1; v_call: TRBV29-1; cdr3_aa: CSGSTGRSPYNEQFF
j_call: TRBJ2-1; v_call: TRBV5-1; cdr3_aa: CASSFREGGLNEQFF